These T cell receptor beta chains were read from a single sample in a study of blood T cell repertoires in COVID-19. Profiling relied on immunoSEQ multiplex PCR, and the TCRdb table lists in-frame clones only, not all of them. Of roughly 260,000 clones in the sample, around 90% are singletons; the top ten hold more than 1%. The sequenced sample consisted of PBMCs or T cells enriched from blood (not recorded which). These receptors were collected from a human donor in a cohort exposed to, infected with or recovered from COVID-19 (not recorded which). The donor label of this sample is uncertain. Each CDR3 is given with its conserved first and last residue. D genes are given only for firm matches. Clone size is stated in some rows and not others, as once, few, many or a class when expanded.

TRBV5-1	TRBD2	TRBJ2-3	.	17	TGCGCCAGCGCAACGGCCTCGCGGGGGGGAGAGACAGATACGCAGTATTTT	CASATASRGGETDTQYF
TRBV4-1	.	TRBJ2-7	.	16	TGCGCCAGCAGCCAAGGGGGAAGGGCAGGGATCCACGAGCAGTACTTC	CASSQGGRAGIHEQYF
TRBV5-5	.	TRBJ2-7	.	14	TGTGCCAGCAGCTTCCAGGGAGGCTCCTACGAGCAGTACTTC	CASSFQGGSYEQYF
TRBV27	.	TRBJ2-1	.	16	TGTGCCAGCACCATCGCGGGACGGGTCTCCTACAATGAGCAGTTCTTC	CASTIAGRVSYNEQFF
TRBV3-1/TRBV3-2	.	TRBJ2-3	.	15	TGTGCCAGCAGCCAGCAAGAACTCAGCACAGATACGCAGTATTTT	CASSQQELSTDTQYF
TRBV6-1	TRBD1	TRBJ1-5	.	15	TGTGCCAGCAGTGAAGTGGGACAGGGTAATCAGCCCCAGCATTTT	CASSEVGQGNQPQHF
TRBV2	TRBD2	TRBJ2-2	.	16	TGTGCCAGCACGGGGGGGCCAGGGAGAGCCACCGGGGAGCTGTTTTTT	CASTGGPGRATGELFF
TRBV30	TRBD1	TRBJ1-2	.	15	TGTGCCTGGAGTGTACAAGGTACAGGGGATATCGGCTACACCTTC	CAWSVQGTGDIGYTF
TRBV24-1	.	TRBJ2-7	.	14	TGTGCCACCAGTGATTTGGCCAGGGTTACGGGGGAGTACTTC	CATSDLARVTGEYF
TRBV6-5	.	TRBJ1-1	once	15	TGTGCCAGCAGTCCCGGATGGGGCGCGGACACTGAAGCTTTCTTT	CASSPGWGADTEAFF
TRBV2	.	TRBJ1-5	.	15	TGTGCCAGCAGTGGGTCGTTTACGCAGGATCAGCCCCAGCATTTT	CASSGSFTQDQPQHF